The T cell receptor beta chain under discussion was sequenced for a study of metastatic and nonmetastatic thyroid tumors (TCRdb year 2020). Background for the entire study: Repertoires were compared across peripheral blood and tumor or nodule tissue samples from malignant and benign thyroid patients. Here is what the overall study found, with its caveats: In both blood and tumor samples, malignant tumors were reported to have significantly higher TCR beta diversity than benign nodules.

V loses 4 bases, J loses 0 bases, and the germline ends lie 12 bases apart. From its cysteine to its phenylalanine, the CDR3 spans 15 amino acids. Of all the DNA, just the CDR3 is kept, 45 bases in frame from base 1. CDR1 LGHDT and CDR2 YNNKEL were looked up in the germline V gene (reference sequence). This clone was recorded many times. This clone's antigen is unknown. No base quality values were provided; no much bigger clone lies one nucleotide off. No treatment had been received by any patient before thyroid surgery. Patient clinical samples collected from about 2012 to 2019 were retrospectively analysed using T-cell receptor beta sequencing. Libraries were built with PCR. Reads for this sample came from an Illumina HiSeq 4000. High-throughput sequencing was used to profile the TCR beta-chain CDR3 region of every patient. From the authors' description of their analysis: The researchers built a classifier to tell apart papillary thyroid cancer patients with distant metastasis, based on CDR3 differences among clinicopathological groups. To measure repertoire diversity the researchers used the Shannon index, while the Morisita-Horn index served to gauge how similar the tumor and blood repertoires were. In TCRdb, the public reads were trimmed at Q25 with fastp and aligned with MiXCR, with productive beta chains retained. The V and J calls and clone size are TCRdb's, not the authors'. This sample lists around 26,000 clones; about 15% were detected once. Of the sample, more than 3% is held by the ten largest clones.

Recombination connected TRBV3-1 to TRBJ1-2, with no confident D gene call. This sequence originates from a female donor with papillary thyroid cancer or a benign thyroid nodule (not recorded which). Some clones in this sample may be carry-over from other donors' samples. The specimen sequenced was blood. The DNA sequence is TGTGCCAGCAGCCGGGCACTGACTGCTAACTATGGCTACACCTTC. Its coded protein is CASSRALTANYGYTF.